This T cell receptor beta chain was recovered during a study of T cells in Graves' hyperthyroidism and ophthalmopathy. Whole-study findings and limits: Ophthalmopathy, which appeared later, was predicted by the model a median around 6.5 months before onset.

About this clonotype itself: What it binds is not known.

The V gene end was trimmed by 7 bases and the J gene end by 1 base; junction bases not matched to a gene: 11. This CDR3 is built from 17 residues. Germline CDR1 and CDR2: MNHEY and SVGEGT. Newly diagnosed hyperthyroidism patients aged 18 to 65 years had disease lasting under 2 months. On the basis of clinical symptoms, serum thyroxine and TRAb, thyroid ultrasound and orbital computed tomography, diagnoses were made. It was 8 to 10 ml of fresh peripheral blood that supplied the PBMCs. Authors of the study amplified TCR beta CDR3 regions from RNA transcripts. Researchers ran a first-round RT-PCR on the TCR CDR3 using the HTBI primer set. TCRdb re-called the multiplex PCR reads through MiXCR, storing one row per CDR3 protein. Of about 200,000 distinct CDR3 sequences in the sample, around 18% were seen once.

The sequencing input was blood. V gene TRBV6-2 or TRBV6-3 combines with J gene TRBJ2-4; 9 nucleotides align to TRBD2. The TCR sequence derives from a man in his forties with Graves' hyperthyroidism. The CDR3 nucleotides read TGTGCCAGCAATGATCTTAGCGGGGGCCTCGCCAAAAACATTCAGTACTTC. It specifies CASNDLSGGLAKNIQYF.